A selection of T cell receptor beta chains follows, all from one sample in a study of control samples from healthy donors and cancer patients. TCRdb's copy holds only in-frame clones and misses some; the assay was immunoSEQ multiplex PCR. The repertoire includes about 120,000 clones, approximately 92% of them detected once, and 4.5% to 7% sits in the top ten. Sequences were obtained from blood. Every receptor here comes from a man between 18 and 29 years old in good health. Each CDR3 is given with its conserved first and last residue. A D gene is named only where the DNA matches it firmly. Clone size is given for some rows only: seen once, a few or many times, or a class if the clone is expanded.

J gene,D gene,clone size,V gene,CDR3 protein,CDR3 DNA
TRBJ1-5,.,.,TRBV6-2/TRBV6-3,CASSYLTGGNQPQHF,TGTGCCAGCAGTTACCTTACGGGGGGCAATCAGCCCCAGCATTTT
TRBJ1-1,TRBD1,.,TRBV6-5,CASSLRQGGSAGAFF,TGTGCCAGCAGTCTTCGACAGGGTGGTTCGGCGGGAGCTTTCTTT
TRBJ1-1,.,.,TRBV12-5,CASGLVTTGTMNTEAFF,TGTGCTAGTGGTTTGGTAACTACAGGGACTATGAACACTGAAGCTTTCTTT
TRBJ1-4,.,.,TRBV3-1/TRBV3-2,CASSQGGDEKLFF,TGTGCCAGCAGCCAGGGGGGCGACGAAAAACTGTTTTTT
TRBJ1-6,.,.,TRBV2,CASSADSYNSPLHF,TGTGCCAGCAGCGCGGACAGCTACAATTCACCCCTCCACTTT
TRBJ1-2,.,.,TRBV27,CASRVWAGKDGYTF,TGTGCCAGCAGGGTTTGGGCAGGCAAGGATGGCTACACCTTC
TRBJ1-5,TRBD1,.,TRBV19,CASSTKGTENYSNQPQHF,TGTGCCAGTAGTACAAAGGGGACAGAGAACTATAGCAATCAGCCCCAGCATTTT
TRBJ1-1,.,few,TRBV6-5,CASSSSTETAFF,TGTGCCAGCAGTAGTAGTACGGAAACGGCTTTCTTT
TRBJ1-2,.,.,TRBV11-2,CASSLRFYGYTF,TGTGCCAGCAGCTTGAGATTCTATGGCTACACCTTC
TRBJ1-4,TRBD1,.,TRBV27,CASSPGTGGGKLFF,TGTGCCAGCAGTCCAGGGACAGGGGGCGGAAAACTGTTTTTT
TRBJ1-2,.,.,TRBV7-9,CASSLQANQHGYTF,TGTGCCAGCAGCTTACAGGCTAATCAACATGGCTACACCTTC
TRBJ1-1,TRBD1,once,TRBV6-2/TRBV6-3,CASSGQGVLNTEAFF,TGTGCCAGCAGTGGCCAGGGGGTCCTGAACACTGAAGCTTTCTTT
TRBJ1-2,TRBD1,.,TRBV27,CASSRQGAKGGYTF,TGTGCCAGCAGTCGACAGGGGGCGAAGGGTGGCTACACCTTC
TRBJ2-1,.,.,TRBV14,CASSQVRRGLNNEQFF,TGTGCCAGCAGCCAAGTTCGCAGGGGCCTCAACAATGAGCAGTTCTTC
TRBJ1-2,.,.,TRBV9,CASSVAQFYGYTF,TGTGCCAGCAGCGTAGCCCAGTTCTATGGCTACACCTTC
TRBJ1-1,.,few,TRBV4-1,CASSRTVMPGRNTEAFF,TGCGCCAGCAGCCGAACCGTTATGCCAGGGAGGAACACTGAAGCTTTCTTT
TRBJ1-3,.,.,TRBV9,CASSAGFRARGNTIYF,TGTGCCAGCAGCGCCGGTTTCCGGGCTCGAGGAAACACCATATATTTT
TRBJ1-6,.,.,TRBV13,CASSLSGHNSPLHF,TGTGCCAGCAGCTTATCGGGGCATAATTCACCCCTCCACTTT
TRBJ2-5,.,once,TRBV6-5,CASSQGLQETQYF,TGTGCCAGCAGTCAGGGACTGCAAGAGACCCAGTACTTC
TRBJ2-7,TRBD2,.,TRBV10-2,CASSGTSGAHSIPYEQYF,TGCGCCAGTTCGGGGACTAGCGGTGCCCACTCTATACCCTACGAGCAGTACTTC
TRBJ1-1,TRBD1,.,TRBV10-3,CAISKDRENTEAFF,TGTGCCATCAGCAAGGACAGGGAGAACACTGAAGCTTTCTTT
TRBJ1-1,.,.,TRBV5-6,CASSPGWGLNTEAFF,TGTGCCAGCAGCCCGGGTTGGGGCCTGAACACTGAAGCTTTCTTT
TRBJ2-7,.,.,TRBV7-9,CASSFIDSVYYEQYF,TGTGCCAGCAGCTTTATAGACAGTGTTTACTACGAGCAGTACTTC
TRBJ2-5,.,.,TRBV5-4,CASSLYGAETQYF,TGTGCCAGCAGCTTGTACGGAGCAGAGACCCAGTACTTC
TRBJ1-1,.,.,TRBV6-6,CASSFGGTEAFF,TGTGCCAGCAGTTTCGGGGGCACTGAAGCTTTCTTT
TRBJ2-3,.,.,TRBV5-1,CASSSTGRTDTQYF,TGCGCCAGCAGCTCCACGGGCCGCACAGATACGCAGTATTTT
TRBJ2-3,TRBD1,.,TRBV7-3,CASSPQQGGPQYF,TGTGCCAGCAGCCCGCAACAGGGGGGCCCGCAGTATTTT
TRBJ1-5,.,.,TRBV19,CASSMGSGREQPQHF,TGTGCCAGTAGTATGGGGTCGGGCCGCGAGCAGCCCCAGCATTTT
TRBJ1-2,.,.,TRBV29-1,CSVVEGGYTF,TGCAGCGTTGTGGAGGGTGGCTACACCTTC
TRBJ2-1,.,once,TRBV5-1,CASSRIRGDGNNEQFF,TGCGCCAGCAGCCGCATAAGGGGGGACGGTAACAATGAGCAGTTCTTC
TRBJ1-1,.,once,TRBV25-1,CASSEGGGSFGAFF,TGTGCCAGCAGTGAAGGAGGGGGGTCCTTTGGAGCTTTCTTT
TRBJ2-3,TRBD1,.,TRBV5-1,CASSLAGQGPDTQYF,TGCGCCAGCAGCTTGGCGGGACAGGGACCAGATACGCAGTATTTT
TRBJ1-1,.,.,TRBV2,CASREDWRAEAFF,TGTGCCAGCAGGGAGGACTGGCGGGCTGAAGCTTTCTTT
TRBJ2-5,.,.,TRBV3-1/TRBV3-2,CASSQPGETQYF,TGTGCCAGCAGCCAACCCGGGGAGACCCAGTACTTC
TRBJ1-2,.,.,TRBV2,CASSEAGPYGYTF,TGTGCCAGCAGTGAAGCGGGGCCCTATGGCTACACCTTC
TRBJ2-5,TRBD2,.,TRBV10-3,CATRGAGGDQETQYF,TGTGCCACGCGAGGGGCGGGGGGTGACCAAGAGACCCAGTACTTC
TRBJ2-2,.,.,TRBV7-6,CASSLAQVANTGELFF,TGTGCCAGCAGCTTAGCACAGGTCGCGAACACCGGGGAGCTGTTTTTT
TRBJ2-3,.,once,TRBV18,CASSPWTDSTDTQYF,TGTGCCAGCTCACCATGGACGGATAGCACAGATACGCAGTATTTT
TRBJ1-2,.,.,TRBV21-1,CASSKVEPGHGYTF,TGTGCCAGCAGCAAAGTCGAGCCTGGTCATGGCTACACCTTC
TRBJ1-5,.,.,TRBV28,CASRATGSNQPQHF,TGTGCCAGCAGAGCCACAGGTAGCAATCAGCCCCAGCATTTT
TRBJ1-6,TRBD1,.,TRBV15,CATRGQGASPLHF,TGTGCCACCAGGGGGCAGGGGGCCTCACCCCTCCACTTT
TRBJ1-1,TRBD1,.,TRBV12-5,CASGDTGVDSLGNTEAFF,TGTGCTAGTGGTGACACAGGGGTCGACTCTCTAGGTAACACTGAAGCTTTCTTT
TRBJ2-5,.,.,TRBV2,CASSLQETQYF,TGTGCCAGCAGTCTCCAAGAGACCCAGTACTTC
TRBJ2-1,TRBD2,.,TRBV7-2,CASSTSGGAYNEQFF,TGTGCCAGCAGCACAAGCGGGGGGGCCTACAATGAGCAGTTCTTC
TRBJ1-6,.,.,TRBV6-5,CASTRAPNSPLHF,TGTGCCAGTACCCGGGCACCAAATTCACCCCTCCACTTT
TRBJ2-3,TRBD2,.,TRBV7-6,CASSFSGGTLDTQYF,TGTGCCAGCAGTTTTAGCGGGGGTACTTTAGATACGCAGTATTTT
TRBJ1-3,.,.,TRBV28,CASRQGTGNTIYF,TGTGCCAGCAGGCAGGGTACTGGAAACACCATATATTTT
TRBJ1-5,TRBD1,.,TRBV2,CASIRGQGQPQHF,TGTGCCAGCATCAGGGGGCAGGGGCAGCCCCAGCATTTT
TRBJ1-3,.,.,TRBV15,CATSRVPVSGNTIYF,TGTGCCACCAGCAGAGTTCCAGTCTCTGGAAACACCATATATTTT
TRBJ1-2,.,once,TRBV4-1,CASSTLFGVANYGYTF,TGCGCCAGCAGTACGTTATTCGGAGTCGCTAACTATGGCTACACCTTC